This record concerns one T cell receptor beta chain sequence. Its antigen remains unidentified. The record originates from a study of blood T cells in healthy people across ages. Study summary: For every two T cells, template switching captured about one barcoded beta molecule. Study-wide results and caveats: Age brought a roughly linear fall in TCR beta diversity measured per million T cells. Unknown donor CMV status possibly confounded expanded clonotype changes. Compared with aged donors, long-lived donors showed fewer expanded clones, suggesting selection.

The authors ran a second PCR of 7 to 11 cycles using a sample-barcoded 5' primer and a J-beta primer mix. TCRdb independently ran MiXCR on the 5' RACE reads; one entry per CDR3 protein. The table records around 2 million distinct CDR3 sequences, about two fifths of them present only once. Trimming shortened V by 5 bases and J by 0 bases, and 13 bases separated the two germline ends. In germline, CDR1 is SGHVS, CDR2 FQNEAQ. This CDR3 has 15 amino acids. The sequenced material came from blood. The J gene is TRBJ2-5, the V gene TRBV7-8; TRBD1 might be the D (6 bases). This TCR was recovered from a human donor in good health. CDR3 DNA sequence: TGTGCCAGCAGCAACCCAGGGACAAACCAAGAGACCCAGTACTTC. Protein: CASSNPGTNQETQYF.